This is a list of T cell receptor beta chains from one sample in a study of blood T cell repertoires in COVID-19. Measured with immunoSEQ multiplex PCR; TCRdb has only the in-frame clones, and not every one. The data hold about 260,000 clones, with around 89% observed a single time. Sequencing was carried out using PBMCs or T cells enriched from blood (not recorded which). Source of these receptors: a man in his fifties or sixties who had been exposed to COVID-19. Both conserved end residues are part of each CDR3. Size tells how often a clone was seen (once, few, many) or the class of an expanded clone, and some rows leave it out.

size | J | V | CDR3
once | TRBJ1-1 | TRBV29-1 | CSFSSAWDTNTEAFF
once | TRBJ2-1 | TRBV9 | CASSGRQGPYYNEQFF
NA | TRBJ1-1 | TRBV7-9 | CASSLNTGTEAFF
NA | TRBJ2-2 | TRBV29-1 | CSVIQGGGELFF
NA | TRBJ2-2 | TRBV7-3 | CASSSDPYKWGPVDTGELFF
NA | TRBJ1-4 | TRBV28 | CASSLFGTGDEKLFF
NA | TRBJ1-2 | TRBV28 | CASSPTYLTGGAFYGYTF
NA | TRBJ2-7 | TRBV2 | CASSVRDYQQYF
NA | TRBJ2-2 | TRBV7-3 | CASSLRGSGRTGELFF
once | TRBJ1-3 | TRBV28 | CASSLTGDGNTIYF
once | TRBJ2-7 | TRBV5-1 | CASSVGPRQSYEQYF
NA | TRBJ1-1 | TRBV5-1 | CASNPAQGDTEAFF
once | TRBJ1-2 | TRBV28 | CASSLRYGGTNYGYTF
once | TRBJ1-2 | TRBV6-5 | CASMEGRYYGYTF
NA | TRBJ1-5 | TRBV7-6 | CASSLGPGQGSFTQPQHF
NA | TRBJ1-2 | TRBV11-3 | CASSSSTGIGYGYTF
NA | TRBJ1-5 | TRBV9 | CASSAGGSSNQPQHF
many | TRBJ2-7 | TRBV5-1 | CASSRTSGDIYEQYF
NA | TRBJ1-1 | TRBV5-1 | CASSTGTGRPTEAFF
NA | TRBJ1-1 | TRBV5-1 | CASSRGTVNTEAFF
once | TRBJ2-3 | TRBV10-3 | CAISEGGGGQDTQYF
NA | TRBJ2-5 | TRBV3-1/TRBV3-2 | CASSQGTLETQYF
NA | TRBJ2-3 | TRBV7-3 | CASSIAGTDTQYF
NA | TRBJ1-6 | TRBV9 | CASTPGGVDNSPLHF
NA | TRBJ2-2 | TRBV19 | CASIKLAGALPNTGELFF
NA | TRBJ1-6 | TRBV7-9 | CASSLVGTVNSPLHF
NA | TRBJ2-5 | TRBV4-1 | CASSQGTMETQYF
NA | TRBJ2-2 | TRBV5-1 | CASSLVLAGDFNTGELFF
many | TRBJ1-5 | TRBV4-1 | CASALQDRGVEPQHF
NA | TRBJ2-3 | TRBV6-4 | CASSATGISDTQYF
NA | TRBJ2-2 | TRBV11-2 | CASSSFRPPPTGELFF
NA | TRBJ2-5 | TRBV6-6 | CASSYSRTGGDVQYF
NA | TRBJ2-5 | TRBV5-1 | CASSLAARGETQYF